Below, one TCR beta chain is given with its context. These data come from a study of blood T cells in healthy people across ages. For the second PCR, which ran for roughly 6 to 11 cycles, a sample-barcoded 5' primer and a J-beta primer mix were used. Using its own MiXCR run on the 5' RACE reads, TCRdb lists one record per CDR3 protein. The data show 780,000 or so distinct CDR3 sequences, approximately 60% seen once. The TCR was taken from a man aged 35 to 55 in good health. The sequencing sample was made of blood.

The CDR3 coding sequence is TGTGCCAGCAGCTTGAAGGGGGGGGGATCTAATGAGCAGTTCTTC. This encodes CASSLKGGGSNEQFF. The V gene is TRBV7-2, the J gene TRBJ2-1; tentative D call: TRBD2 (7 bases). The V gene lost 3 bases and the J gene lost 7 bases, with 16 bases spanning the gap. Germline V gives CDR1 SGHTA, CDR2 FQGNSA. The CDR3 runs to 15 residues.